Reported below is one TCR beta chain. What it binds is unknown. J lost 3 bases, V lost 3 bases, and 8 bases had no gene match. The CDR3 is 14 amino acids. CDR1 and CDR2 from the germline V gene are SQVTM and ANQGSEA. The data derive from a study of cytomegalovirus exposure and HLA in healthy donors. General study points: Around 160 TCR beta chains were listed as cytomegalovirus-associated.

Sequenced by immunoSEQ multiplex PCR; TCRdb stores in-frame clones only, minus some. The sample lists roughly 130,000 clones; around nine tenths were seen once. The donors were in the approximately 120-subject validation cohort, distinct from the approximately 610-subject first cohort. The sequence was collected from a man aged 25-45 years in good health and CMV-seronegative. Source material: PBMCs. The chain combines TRBV29-1 with TRBJ2-7; 7 nucleotides agree with TRBD1. In DNA form, the CDR3 reads TGCAGCGTTGAGAGCCGGGACAGAGACTACGAGCAGTACTTC. Its protein is CSVESRDRDYEQYF.